This T cell receptor (beta chain) was sequenced for a study of T cell responses to AZD1222 COVID-19 vaccine. CDR1 and CDR2 (germline): LNHDA, SQIVND (reference sequence). CDR3 length equals 16 residues. V shed 9 bases and J shed 0 bases, with 17 bases lying between them. TCRdb's copy holds only in-frame clones and misses some; the assay was immunoSEQ multiplex PCR. The sample shows roughly 100,000 clones, 84% of them seen only once. The sequencing used peripheral blood, collected on day 0 of AZD1222 vaccination. The sequence derives from an adult in good health. The chain links TRBV19 to TRBJ2-2; tentatively, D is TRBD1 (5 bases). The CDR3 DNA reads TGTGCCAGCGAAGGGGCCGCGGTGGCGAACACCGGGGAGCTGTTTTTT. This encodes CASEGAAVANTGELFF.